This TCR beta chain was observed in a study of T cells in Graves' hyperthyroidism and ophthalmopathy. Findings of the study overall: In validation, the model predicted ophthalmopathy. These predictions came a median roughly six months before onset. The majority of expanded thyroid clonotypes above 0.001 also appeared in blood.

In regard to this clonotype: Antigen specificity is unknown.

RNA transcripts gave rise to amplified TCR beta CDR3 regions. The study used the HTBI primer set for a first-round RT-PCR of the TCR CDR3. TCRdb independently ran MiXCR on the multiplex PCR reads; one entry per CDR3 protein. The profile shows hundreds of thousands of distinct CDR3 sequences, about 38% of them singletons. CDR3 size: 14 residues. In germline, CDR1 is DFQATT, CDR2 SNEGSKA (reference sequence). V dropped 3 bases and J dropped 6 bases, with 18 bases sitting between them. Patients aged 18 to 65 with hyperthyroidism were newly diagnosed, with duration under 2 months. The source of this sequence is a young man with Graves' hyperthyroidism. The sequenced sample was blood. V usage is TRBV20-1 and J usage is TRBJ2-7; D is perhaps TRBD1 (6 bases). CDR3 protein: CSARRQALLPEQYF. CDR3 DNA: TGCAGTGCTAGGAGACAGGCCCTTCTTCCCGAGCAGTACTTC.